This T cell receptor (beta chain) was documented in a study of T cells in Graves' hyperthyroidism and ophthalmopathy (dated 2019 in TCRdb). Context from the whole study: Peripheral blood was collected at initial diagnosis, before any treatment. After sampling, hyperthyroidism patients received methimazole starting at 30 mg daily, and ophthalmopathy patients received high-dose intravenous methylprednisolone. Whether ophthalmopathy could be predicted prospectively was tested in an independent validation cohort made up of roughly 19 hyperthyroidism patients plus 17 patients who later progressed to ophthalmopathy. TCR V-J signatures able to tell the groups apart were searched for in a discovery cohort of approximately 95 patients, of whom fewer than 45 had Graves' ophthalmopathy and about 55 had stable Graves' hyperthyroidism. In six Graves' hyperthyroidism patients, the study also compared T-cell repertoires from thyroid tissue with T-cell repertoires from blood. The paper describes TCR Vbeta CDR3 sequencing of some 130 peripheral blood samples, made up of approximately 40 ophthalmopathy patients, roughly 80 hyperthyroidism patients and about 17 progressor patients. For training and testing, the 100 or so patients in the discovery cohort were randomly divided in a 7:3 ratio. Beyond this particular receptor, the publication reports: Most expanded thyroid clonotypes (frequency above 0.001) were also detected in blood, a finding suggesting that blood repertoires may reflect thyroid immune responses. Sample size was not statistically predetermined, and investigators were not blinded to group allocation. In cross-validation, a model built on a 13 V-J signature told ophthalmopathy apart from stable hyperthyroidism with approximately 90% sensitivity and around 83% specificity, and in testing the same model reached 80%/75%. During validation, the model predicted progression to ophthalmopathy a median of about 5.9 months ahead of onset, with roughly 65% sensitivity and almost 75% specificity.

Graves' hyperthyroidism was defined as stable when no progression to ophthalmopathy occurred over 18 months of follow-up. The hyperthyroidism patients were between 18 and 65 years old and newly diagnosed, with a disease duration of less than 2 months. Exclusion was applied to patients with uncontrolled infections, other autoimmune diseases, pregnancy or lactation. Diagnoses were based on clinical symptoms, serum thyroxine and TRAb, thyroid ultrasound and orbital computed tomography. PBMCs were separated from approximately 9.9 ml of fresh peripheral blood using Ficoll-Paque density gradient centrifugation. Total RNA was extracted with Trizol reagent, and quality was checked on an Agilent 2100 Bioanalyzer. CDR1 and CDR2 were assigned from the germline V gene as SGHDN and FVKESK. The CDR3, cysteine through phenylalanine, is 16 amino acids long. Only CDR3 DNA remains: 48 bases, in frame from the first base. The germline ends are 10 bases apart after V is trimmed by 4 bases and J by 0 bases.

To note about this clonotype: The target of this receptor is not known. Base qualities are missing; no much larger clone stands one base away.

Amplification of TCR beta CDR3 regions was carried out from RNA transcripts. A first-round RT-PCR of the TCR CDR3 used the HTBI primer set with the Qiagen OneStep RT-PCR kit. A second multiplex PCR round built the libraries, followed by size selection and purification. Libraries were sequenced paired-end with 100 bp reads on an Illumina HiSeq2000. The authors' pipeline ran thus. SOAPnuke was used to process the raw data, removing reads that contained adapters or uncalled bases, had a mean Phred below 15, or lacked an exact match to the constant primer or identifier. High-quality paired reads were merged with COPE v1.2.5, and unique nucleotide sequences were defined as clonotypes. MiTCR v1.1 was used to align the clonotypes against IMGT TRBV, TRBD and TRBJ reference segments. Analysis was restricted to V-J combinations with a frequency above 0.0001, which covered over 98% of repertoires. The TCS score was defined as F50 (clonal expansion) divided by E x V (chaos), with BLOSUM62-based TCRdist calculated between CDR3 peptides within each V-J. Welch's t-statistics and random forest reduced fewer than 550 V-J features to roughly 13, which were used in a naive Bayes classifier (R e1071). Thyroid-blood repertoire similarity was quantified with the Morisita-Horn index. TCRdb trimmed the raw reads at Q25, called clones with MiXCR and kept productive beta chains. Each CDR3 protein appears once, grouped with its most common genes and DNA. It is TCRdb's table, rather than the study itself, that gives the V and J calls and clone size. The sample table contains around 720,000 distinct CDR3 sequences; only one count was recorded for around a third of them. The ten largest clonotypes hold less than 40% of the sample.

The chain uses TRBV14 and TRBJ2-6; the D gene is unclear. Specimen: blood. This receptor was obtained from a woman aged 40 to 49 with Graves' hyperthyroidism. The bases are TGTGCCAGCAGCCCTCACCGATCCTCTGGGGCCAACGTCCTGACTTTC. Its product reads: CASSPHRSSGANVLTF.